The 21 T cell receptor beta chains below all came from one sample that was sequenced in a study of patients and donors after allogeneic stem cell transplantation. Using its own MiXCR run on the RT-PCR reads, TCRdb lists one record per CDR3 protein. The top ten clones hold around 3.3% of a sample with over 150,000 distinct CDR3 sequences, over 25% of them seen once. Sample: blood, either unsorted or a sorted T cell fraction (not recorded which). These receptors all come from a human donor who was either an allogeneic HSCT recipient or a stem cell or donor lymphocyte infusion donor (not recorded which). It is not recorded whose cells these are; they may come from a transplant donor.

The chain carries TRBV7-9 and TRBJ1-6, with D possibly matching TRBD1 (6 bases). V was cut by 5 bases and J by 8 bases, with 13 bases left in between. The germline V gene has CDR1 SEHNR and CDR2 FQNEAQ (reference sequence). This CDR3 region has 14 residues. CDR3 coding DNA: TGTGCCAGCAGCCACGGGACATCCGATTCACCCCTCCACTTT. Translation gives CASSHGTSDSPLHF. Using reference TRBV7-9 and TRBJ1-6 for the parts outside the CDR3, the full variable domain is DTGVSQNPRHKITKRGQNVTFRCDPISEHNRLYWYRQTLGQGPEFLTYFQNEAQLEKSRLLSDRFSAERPKGSFSTLEIQRTEQGDSAMYLCASSHGTSDSPLHFGNGTRLTVT.

The chain links TRBV4-2 to TRBJ2-7, with 12 nucleotides matching TRBD2. The J segment lost 2 bases and the V segment lost 5 bases, leaving 10 bases of the junction unmatched. The CDR3 loop spans 17 amino acids. From germline, CDR1 is LGHNA and CDR2 YNFKEQ. The chain's CDR3 is CASSNGLAGRGTYEQYF. The CDR3 DNA sequence: TGTGCCAGCAGCAACGGACTAGCGGGAAGAGGTACCTACGAGCAGTACTTC.

This clonotype was detected only a few times. The chain carries TRBV12-3 or TRBV12-4 and TRBJ2-5; D gene uncertain. The CDR3 totals 12 residues. V lost 3 bases and J lost 5, with 7 bases in between. The CDR3 region has the DNA TGTGCCAGCAGTTTTGGTCGGGAGACCCAGTACTTC. This codes for CASSFGRETQYF.

There are a few counts of this clonotype. The chain is built from TRBV6-5 and TRBJ2-2; tentatively, D is TRBD2 (5 bases). Germline V gene data show CDR1 as MNHEY and CDR2 as SVGAGI. The CDR3 consists of 14 residues. Trimming pared 7 bases from V and 5 bases from J, leaving 14 bases between. In nucleotides, the CDR3 is TGTGCCAGCATAAGAGGGAGAGGGACCGGGGAGCTGTTTTTT. Protein: CASIRGRGTGELFF.

This clonotype has more than one count but fewer than ten. The CDR3, as DNA: TGTGCCATCTCACAGGGAGGGAAAGACTACGAGCAGTACTTC. Amino acids: CAISQGGKDYEQYF. The V call is TRBV10-3, the J call TRBJ2-7, with a tentative D call TRBD2 (7 bases). V shed 8 bases and J shed 3 bases, with 17 bases lying between them. The CDR3 length is 14 residues. The germline V gene has CDR1 ENHRY and CDR2 SYGVKD.

This clonotype came up a few times. The genes are TRBV10-3 and TRBJ2-5; no firm D call. Germline V lookup: CDR1 ENHRY, CDR2 SYGVKD. Trimming stripped 8 bases from V and 1 base from J, with 8 bases between. This CDR3 spans 12 amino acids. The CDR3 region is CAIAGPQETQYF. In DNA form, the CDR3 reads TGTGCCATCGCAGGCCCCCAAGAGACCCAGTACTTC.

The chain uses TRBV20-1 and TRBJ1-1, with D possibly TRBD1 on 6 matching bases. The ends were cut back, 4 bases at V and 2 bases at J, with 17 bases in the middle. The germline V gene encodes CDR1 DFQATT and CDR2 SNEGSKA (reference sequence). This CDR3 spans 15 amino acids. CDR3: CSATPRGAFNTEAFF. The CDR3 DNA sequence: TGCAGTGCTACCCCCAGGGGCGCGTTTAACACTGAAGCTTTCTTT.

The chain is built from TRBV29-1 and TRBJ2-7; D remains unclear. Germline CDR1 SQVTM, CDR2 ANQGSEA. The CDR3 sequence is 12 residues long. V lost 3 bases to trimming and J lost 0 bases, with 6 bases between them. The CDR3 loop is CSVELPSYEQYF. CDR3 DNA: TGCAGCGTTGAGTTGCCCTCCTACGAGCAGTACTTC.

Note on this clonotype: At one end the junction does not follow the germline gene, possibly because of a read error. This chain connects TRBV2 to TRBJ2-3; 11 nucleotides match TRBD2. The CDR3 totals 17 residues. Germline V gene lookup returns CDR1 SNHLY and CDR2 FYNNEI. Written as DNA, the CDR3 is TGTGCCAGCAGAGAAGGGACTAGCGGACCTAGCACAGATACGCAGTATTTT. Protein sequence: CASREGTSGPSTDTQYF.

V and J are TRBV18 and TRBJ1-1, with no clear D. This CDR3 spans 13 amino acids. Trimming removed 3 bases at V and 1 base at J, with 6 bases between. Per germline, CDR1 KGHSH and CDR2 LQKENI. CDR3 in amino acids: CASSPQENTEAFF. DNA for the CDR3: TGTGCCAGCTCACCGCAAGAGAACACTGAAGCTTTCTTT.

V gene TRBV18 combines with J gene TRBJ1-4; D ambiguous. Deletions cut 2 bases from V and 5 bases from J, with 9 bases between. Germline V lookup: CDR1 KGHSH, CDR2 LQKENI. The CDR3 extends over 14 amino acids. CDR3 amino acids: CASSPDGNNEKLFF. The CDR3 coding sequence is TGTGCCAGCTCACCAGACGGGAACAATGAAAAACTGTTTTTT.

This clonotype occurred many times. This chain uses TRBV6-2 or TRBV6-3 with TRBJ1-2, with a possible D match to TRBD1 (6 bases). Per the germline V gene, CDR1 is MNHEY and CDR2 is SVGEGT. The CDR3 extends over 12 amino acids. V shed 4 bases and J shed 8 bases, with 11 bases lying between them. The CDR3 nucleotides are TGTGCCAGCAGTTTGCCCAGGGGAGGCTACACCTTC. This encodes CASSLPRGGYTF.

The chain couples TRBV20-1 to TRBJ1-1; 10 bases agree with TRBD1. The CDR3 spans 15 residues. Trimming took 1 base from V and 2 from J; bases not matched to a gene: 4. From germline, CDR1 is DFQATT and CDR2 SNEGSKA (reference sequence). CDR3: CSARGRDRGNTEAFF. In nucleotides, the CDR3 is TGCAGTGCTAGAGGTAGGGACAGGGGAAACACTGAAGCTTTCTTT.

The chain carries TRBV12-3 or TRBV12-4 and TRBJ2-1; D call uncertain. V shed 3 bases and J shed 3 bases, with 12 bases lying between them. This CDR3 region has 15 residues. The CDR3 DNA follows: TGTGCCAGCAGTTTTGGCCGATACCTCTACAATGAGCAGTTCTTC. Translated: CASSFGRYLYNEQFF.

This clonotype is a singleton in its sample. The J gene is TRBJ2-7, the V gene TRBV29-1, with unresolved D. Germline V CDR1 and CDR2: SQVTM, ANQGSEA. The CDR3 is 12 amino acids. V dropped 2 bases and J dropped 3 bases, with 8 bases sitting between them. For the CDR3, the DNA is TGCAGCGTTGAACAGGTAAACTACGAGCAGTACTTC. It yields the protein CSVEQVNYEQYF.

The chain carries TRBV19 and TRBJ1-2, with 9 bases fitting TRBD1. The CDR3 runs 14 residues. The J segment lost 4 bases and the V segment lost 4 bases, leaving 4 bases of the junction unmatched. The germline CDR1 and CDR2 sequences are LNHDA and SQIVND (reference sequence). CDR3 DNA sequence: TGTGCCAGTAGTACCGGACAGGGGAGCTATGGCTACACCTTC. It is translated as CASSTGQGSYGYTF.

The J gene is TRBJ1-5, the V gene TRBV24-1; D unresolved. V shed 5 bases and J shed 5 bases, with 9 bases lying between them. Germline CDR1 KGHDR, CDR2 SFDVKD. The CDR3 is 13 amino acids. The CDR3 reads CATSARTDQPQHF. Written as DNA, the CDR3 is TGTGCCACCAGTGCCAGGACGGATCAGCCCCAGCATTTT.

The genes are TRBV30 and TRBJ2-5, with D hard to call. There are 13 residues in the CDR3. Looked up from germline, CDR1 is GTSNPN and CDR2 is SVGIG (reference sequence). V lost 2 bases, J lost 5 bases, and 12 bases lay in between. As DNA, the CDR3 is TGTGCCTGGAGTAGGGCAGGCCGCGAGACCCAGTACTTC. It specifies CAWSRAGRETQYF.

This clonotype was detected once. The chain is built from TRBV27 and TRBJ2-3; D is unclear. Trimming pared 4 bases from V and 2 bases from J, leaving 13 bases between. Germline assignment: CDR1 MNHEY and CDR2 SMNVEV (reference sequence). The CDR3 extends over 15 amino acids. As DNA, the CDR3 is TGTGCCAGCAGTTCCGACGAGTGGTACACAGATACGCAGTATTTT. The encoded protein is CASSSDEWYTDTQYF.

This clonotype appeared many times. Relative to the germline gene, one junction end is altered; a read error may explain this. V usage is TRBV27 and J usage is TRBJ1-1; unclear D gene. The germline CDR1 and CDR2 sequences are MNHEY and SMNVEV (reference sequence). The length of the CDR3 is 10 residues. The CDR3 is CASSFRPAVF. DNA of the CDR3: TGTGCCAGCAGTTTCCGACCCGCAGTCTTT.

The chain employs TRBV3-1 and TRBJ2-7; D unresolved. V was clipped by 6 bases and J by 8 bases, with 17 bases between them. Germline V gives CDR1 LGHDT, CDR2 YNNKEL (reference sequence). The CDR3 sequence is 13 residues long. The CDR3, as DNA: TGTGCCAGCAGAGGAATAGAGACGCGGAAGCAGTACTTC. Its protein product is CASRGIETRKQYF.